The source of this T cell receptor beta chain is a study of blood T cell repertoires in COVID-19 (TCRdb year 2020). Context from the whole study: Samples from collaborators originated in the United States, Italy and Spain and spanned both the acute and convalescent phases of COVID-19. The prospective study material was composed of cDNA or gDNA derived from T cells, B-cell-depleted T cells, or PBMCs. A de-identified subject ID, COVID-19 status, age in years and sex were almost always included in the sample metadata. The repertoires were made available in a free public database intended to serve as a resource for research on the immune response to SARS-CoV-2. Where HLA class I and class II types were available, the types were taken from metadata supplied by the sample provider, not from assay-based typing. Subjects who had been exposed to COVID-19, were actively infected with it, or had recovered from it provided the deeply sampled blood TCRbeta repertoires that made up the dataset. Samples came from the ongoing ImmuneRACE study (first 160 participants) plus 1,254 subjects from 6 global collaborators.

This clone was counted once. Which antigen it targets is not known. No clone much larger than this one lies a single base away; base qualities are absent. The CDR3 holds 16 amino acids from the cysteine to the phenylalanine. CDR3 DNA is the only sequence kept; it has 48 bases, read in frame from the first base. The junction shows trimming of 1 base on V and 4 bases on J, plus 11 bases between the germline ends. Sequences SNHLY (CDR1) and FYNNEI (CDR2) are obtained from the germline V gene. In the prospective study, participants were roughly 18 to 100 years old, resided in about two dozen geographic areas of the United States, and were enrolled through a virtual design. In the prospective study, participants were assigned to cohorts based on the clinical history participants reported in a screening survey and a study questionnaire. ImmuneRACE Cohort 3 recovered participants were defined by two consecutive negative NP/OP PCR tests, healthcare professional clearance, or symptom resolution. Mobile phlebotomists in the prospective study collected whole blood, serum and a nasopharyngeal or oropharyngeal swab from every participant. Prospective study participants could optionally give additional blood draws and questionnaires over an approximately 2-month period. Prospective study blood samples were shipped either frozen or at room temperature before DNA extraction.

The paper as a whole reports these results and caveats: The quantity of clinical and demographic metadata differed by source and by participant and was supplied without curation.

TCRbeta CDR3 regions were amplified from genomic DNA by means of the immunoSEQ Assay, a bias-controlled multiplex PCR. The original methods were these. The number of nucleated cells in each sample was estimated from the amplification of reference gene primers within the assay. To quantify the absolute abundance of each unique TCRbeta CDR3 rearrangement, sequence reads were collapsed and filtered. For each sample, productive Simpson clonality was calculated by taking the square root of Simpson's diversity index across productive rearrangements. The table was pulled from immuneACCESS by TCRdb, which kept in-frame rearrangements only. Such tables lose some clones; where checked, under half of the loss comes from unresolved V genes, and the rest has no known cause. V and J calls and clone size are those listed in that table; D and trimming were worked out from the DNA. The sample table lists 350,000 to 450,000 clones, around 92% of them with a count of one. Approximately 1.5% of the sample is held by the ten biggest clonotypes.

The rearrangement joined TRBV2 to TRBJ2-6; the best D guess is TRBD2, with 6 bases matching. This receptor was identified in a woman aged 30 to 39 who had recovered from COVID-19. The sequencing input was PBMCs or T cells enriched from blood (not recorded which). The nucleotide sequence is given as TGTGCCAGCAGTGAAGGTGAGGGAGGCGGGGCCAACGTCCTGACTTTC. It codes for CASSEGEGGGANVLTF.